This is a list of T cell receptor beta chains from one sample in a study of T cells in localized non-small cell lung cancer. Here immunoSEQ multiplex PCR was the method, and the copy in TCRdb shows in-frame clones only, minus some. The sample carries tens of thousands of clones, roughly 77% recorded once. The specimen was PBMCs, collected before any cancer treatment. These TCRs come from a woman aged 40 to 75 with stage II squamous cell lung carcinoma. Each CDR3 is given with its conserved first and last residue. The order of the fields is V gene, D gene, J gene, clone size, CDR3 DNA, CDR3 protein. D genes are given only for firm matches. Clone size is not always given. Where it is, it says once, few, many or a class for expanded clones.

TRBV2	TRBD1	TRBJ1-5	-	TGTGCCAGCACTTTTCGGACAGGGACAGGTCAGCCCCAGCATTTT	CASTFRTGTGQPQHF
TRBV12-2	-	TRBJ1-6	once	TGTGCAAGTCGCCCGGCTTCTGGGGGACAACGATCACCCCTCCACTTT	CASRPASGGQRSPLHF
TRBV19	TRBD1	TRBJ2-1	-	TGTGCCAGTAGTAAACACGGACAGGGCCGCAATGAGCAGTTCTTC	CASSKHGQGRNEQFF
TRBV6-1	-	TRBJ2-2	-	TGTGCCACCAAAGAGAGGGGATCCGGGGAGCTGTTTTTT	CATKERGSGELFF
TRBV11-3	-	TRBJ1-5	few	TGTGCCAGCAGCTACCTTTCCGGCCGCAATCAGCCCCAGCATTTT	CASSYLSGRNQPQHF
TRBV18	TRBD1	TRBJ2-7	-	TGTGCCAGCTCACCACCGGGACAGGGGGCGGGGGAGCAGTACTTC	CASSPPGQGAGEQYF
TRBV4-2	-	TRBJ1-5	once	TGTGCCAGCAGCCAAGATACCCTAATCAGCAATCAGCCCCAGCATTTT	CASSQDTLISNQPQHF
TRBV6-5	TRBD1	TRBJ2-2	-	TGTGCCAGTAGGACAGGGAACACCGGGGAGCTGTTTTTT	CASRTGNTGELFF
TRBV6-6	TRBD1	TRBJ1-1	-	TGTGCCAGCAGTGGGATACAGGGGGACACTGAAGCTTTCTTT	CASSGIQGDTEAFF
TRBV29-1	TRBD1	TRBJ1-4	-	TGCAGCGTTCCAACCGAATGGGACAGCCATGGAATGAATGAAAAACTGTTTTTT	CSVPTEWDSHGMNEKLFF
TRBV2	-	TRBJ1-5	few	TGTGCCAGCAACCTTCCAGGGGTCAATCAGCCCCAGCATTTT	CASNLPGVNQPQHF
TRBV28	-	TRBJ1-1	few	TGTGCCAGCAGTTCCCCCCCGGGCCAGTCTGAAGCTTTCTTT	CASSSPPGQSEAFF
TRBV2	-	TRBJ1-4	-	TGTGCCAGCACCGAGACACAGTCTAATGAAAAACTGTTTTTT	CASTETQSNEKLFF
TRBV6-4	-	TRBJ2-1	few	TGTGCCAGCAGTGATTCCTCTAGATTGGGAGCCAAGCTCTTC	CASSDSSRLGAKLF
TRBV5-6	TRBD1	TRBJ2-7	-	TGTGCCAGCAGCCGGGACAGCAATTCCTACGAGCAGTACTTC	CASSRDSNSYEQYF
TRBV6-6	TRBD2	TRBJ2-2	-	TGTGCCAGCAGTAGAGCAGGGACTAGGTCCGGGGAGCTGTTTTTT	CASSRAGTRSGELFF
TRBV28	TRBD2	TRBJ2-5	once	TGTGCCAGCAGTTTAAGAGTAGCGGGATCCCAAGAGACCCAGTACTTC	CASSLRVAGSQETQYF
TRBV2	-	TRBJ1-1	-	TGTGCCAGCACCGTAGGTTCGGCAGGGAACACTGAAGCTTTCTTT	CASTVGSAGNTEAFF
TRBV7-8	TRBD1	TRBJ1-6	-	TGTGCCAGCAGCTACCACCGACAGGGTGGGGGGTATAATTCACCCCTCCACTTT	CASSYHRQGGGYNSPLHF
TRBV5-6	TRBD1	TRBJ2-5	-	TGTGCCAGCAGGATGCAGGGGGAAGAGACCCAGTACTTC	CASRMQGEETQYF
TRBV5-1	-	TRBJ2-7	-	TGCGCCAGCCGAGCGGAAGACTACGAGCAGTACTTC	CASRAEDYEQYF
TRBV29-1	-	TRBJ1-5	-	TGCAGCGTTGGAGGGATCAATCAGCCCCAGCATTTT	CSVGGINQPQHF
TRBV9	TRBD1	TRBJ2-6	-	TGTGCCAGCAGCGTGGACAGGGTGAGGGCCAACGTCCTGACTTTC	CASSVDRVRANVLTF
TRBV7-2	-	TRBJ1-2	-	TGTGCCAGCAGCTTAGACAGGGACTATGGCTACACCTTC	CASSLDRDYGYTF
TRBV28	TRBD1	TRBJ1-1	-	TGTGCCAGCAGTTTGACAGGGGGCGCGAACACTGAAGCTTTCTTT	CASSLTGGANTEAFF
TRBV2	TRBD2	TRBJ2-1	-	TGTGCCAGCAGTGAAATGGAGCCTAGCGGGATCTACAATGAGCAGTTCTTC	CASSEMEPSGIYNEQFF
TRBV6-5	-	TRBJ2-1	-	TGTGCCGCCTCGCCAGGGAACAATGAGCAGTTCTTC	CAASPGNNEQFF
TRBV19	-	TRBJ2-5	once	TGTGCCAGTAGTATGGCCAGGGGATACCAAGAGACCCAGTACTTC	CASSMARGYQETQYF
TRBV4-1	TRBD2	TRBJ2-7	-	TGCGCCAGCAGCCAGGATGGGACTAGCGGGACCATCTCCTACGAGCAGTACTTC	CASSQDGTSGTISYEQYF
TRBV13	-	TRBJ1-2	-	TGTGCCAGCAGCTTAGAAAGGGGAGCTAACTATGGCTACACCTTC	CASSLERGANYGYTF
TRBV7-2	-	TRBJ2-5	-	TGTGCCAGCAGCTTTAAGGGGTCGGAGACCCAGTACTTC	CASSFKGSETQYF
TRBV6-5	-	TRBJ2-7	-	TGTGCCAGCAGTTACACCGGGACCGCCACCTACGAGCAGTACTTC	CASSYTGTATYEQYF
TRBV27	TRBD1	TRBJ1-1	-	TGTGCCAGCGTTAGACAGGGACGGGGGTCGGGCACTGAAGCTTTCTTT	CASVRQGRGSGTEAFF
TRBV13	-	TRBJ2-1	-	TGTGCCAGCAGCCCACAGGGGCGGGGTGATATCTACAATGAGCAGTTCTTC	CASSPQGRGDIYNEQFF
TRBV28	TRBD2	TRBJ2-1	once	TGTGCCAGCAGTTTAACATTCCCCTTAGCGGGAGTAGCCGACAATGAGCAGTTCTTC	CASSLTFPLAGVADNEQFF
TRBV6-5	-	TRBJ1-5	-	TGTGCCAGCAGTCGGACCGTTCTCCTACCCCAGCATTTT	CASSRTVLLPQHF
TRBV5-1	-	TRBJ1-1	-	TGCGCCAGCAGCTTGGGGGACACACTGAACACTGAAGCTTTCTTT	CASSLGDTLNTEAFF
TRBV7-9	-	TRBJ1-4	-	TGTGCCAGCAGCACGACAGATACTAATGAAAAACTGTTTTTT	CASSTTDTNEKLFF
TRBV6-5	-	TRBJ1-4	-	TGTGCCAGCAGTTACTCGAATTCGCAGGGCAGCGAAAAACTGTTTTTT	CASSYSNSQGSEKLFF
TRBV6-4	TRBD1	TRBJ1-1	-	TGTGCCAGCAGATTCTCGGACAGGGAGAACACTGAAGCTTTCTTT	CASRFSDRENTEAFF
TRBV9	-	TRBJ2-1	once	TGTGCCAGCAGCGTAGTGGGGGGCTCCTACAATGAGCAGTTCTTC	CASSVVGGSYNEQFF
TRBV4-2	-	TRBJ1-2	few	TGTGCCAGCAGCCAAGAAGCAGGCCCCTATGGCTACACCTTC	CASSQEAGPYGYTF
TRBV4-2	TRBD1	TRBJ2-1	-	TGTGCCAGCAGCCGAGGGCGGACAGGGGGCTCGGATGAGCAGTTCTTC	CASSRGRTGGSDEQFF
TRBV6-5	-	TRBJ1-4	-	TGTGCCAGCAGCACCGGACGGGAGGTAGAAAAACTGTTTTTT	CASSTGREVEKLFF
TRBV11-2	-	TRBJ2-5	-	TGTGCCAGCAGCTCACGGGGAGGCGGGGAGACCCAGTACTTC	CASSSRGGGETQYF
TRBV28	TRBD2	TRBJ2-6	-	TGTGCCAGCAGTCCAGCGGGACTAGCGGGATCCTCTGGGGCCAACGTCCTGACTTTC	CASSPAGLAGSSGANVLTF
TRBV5-1	TRBD1	TRBJ1-2	-	TGCGCCAGCAGCTTTTCCCCGAGGGACAGGGATGGCTACACCTTC	CASSFSPRDRDGYTF
TRBV14	TRBD2	TRBJ2-7	few	TGTGCCAGCAGCCAAGGACTAGCGGGGAACTACGAGCAGTACTTC	CASSQGLAGNYEQYF
TRBV19	TRBD2	TRBJ2-3	medium-sized	TGTGCCAGTAGTATCGGGGGGGATACGCAGTATTTT	CASSIGGDTQYF
TRBV2	-	TRBJ2-7	-	TGTGCCAGCAGTGAAGTGGGGGGAGGACAGGTCTCATACTACGAGCAGTACTTC	CASSEVGGGQVSYYEQYF
TRBV6-6	TRBD2	TRBJ2-3	-	TGTGCCAGCAGTTACCCGCTAGCGGGGGGGACAGATACGCAGTATTTT	CASSYPLAGGTDTQYF
TRBV19	TRBD1	TRBJ1-3	-	TGTGCCAGTCGCCTCGGAGGGACAGCGGGAAACACCATATATTTT	CASRLGGTAGNTIYF
TRBV18	-	TRBJ1-1	-	TGTGCCAGCTCACTCGTAGGGAACACTGAAGCTTTCTTT	CASSLVGNTEAFF
TRBV5-4	-	TRBJ2-5	-	TGTGCCAGCAGTCCTGGGGGGGCCGGGCAAGAGACCCAGTACTTC	CASSPGGAGQETQYF
TRBV4-3	TRBD2	TRBJ2-1	-	TGCGCCAGCAGCCAAGATACGGGAGGAGCGGGGGGTAGCAATGAGCAGTTCTTC	CASSQDTGGAGGSNEQFF
TRBV11-3	-	TRBJ2-5	-	TGTGCCAGCAGGGGGGATGAGGACCCCGTTACCCAGTACTTC	CASRGDEDPVTQYF
TRBV11-1	-	TRBJ2-1	-	TGTGCCAGCAGCTTAGGGGGGCAGGTACTCGATGAGCAGTTCTTC	CASSLGGQVLDEQFF
TRBV6-1	-	TRBJ2-2	few	TGTGCCAGCAGTGAAAGTGCAGGGCTTTACACCGGGGAGCTGTTTTTT	CASSESAGLYTGELFF
TRBV7-2	TRBD1	TRBJ1-2	-	TGTGCCAGCAGCTTAGCGACGGACAGGTTCTACACCTTC	CASSLATDRFYTF
TRBV19	-	TRBJ1-5	-	TGTGCCAGTAGTATTATTGGTTTGTCAGGGATCAATCAGCCCCAGCATTTT	CASSIIGLSGINQPQHF